Listed here are 4 T cell receptor beta chains from one sample, sequenced in a study of cytotoxic CD8 clonotypes in ibrutinib-treated CLL (dated by TCRdb to about 2021). The method was the immunoSEQ multiplex PCR assay. In its TCRdb copy, this immuneACCESS table keeps in-frame sequences only and misses some clones. Where compared with another copy, unresolved V genes explain less than half of these, and the others have no known cause. The sample table records 20,000 to 25,000 clones; 65% to 75% of these occur just once. The ten largest make up less than 35% of the sample. The sample's time point label is to be understood as: roughly 2 years on ibrutinib. Sample: PBMCs, taken after 24 months of ibrutinib treatment. All receptors come from a human donor with chronic lymphocytic leukemia.

The DNA of the CDR3 is TGTGCCAGCAGCTTGGAGGACAGGGGATATGGCTACACCTTC. Its translation: CASSLEDRGYGYTF. This chain joins TRBV5-5 and TRBJ1-2, with 9 bases lining up with TRBD1. The germline V gene encodes CDR1 SGHKS and CDR2 YYEKEE (reference sequence). The V and J ends lost 0 bases and 5 bases, in that order; junction bases with no gene match: 2. This CDR3 contains 14 residues.

The chain has TRBV29-1 and TRBJ2-7, with 10 bases identical to TRBD1. J was trimmed by 1 base and V by 6 bases; bases with no gene match: 3. The CDR3 is 13 residues long. Germline V gives CDR1 SQVTM, CDR2 ANQGSEA. CDR3 sequence (DNA): TGCAGCGTCACGGGACAGGGGTCCTACGAGCAGTACTTC. Its protein is CSVTGQGSYEQYF.

The CDR3, as DNA: TGCGCCAGCAGCCAAGACGGGGGACACTACAATGAGCAGTTCTTC. Amino acid sequence: CASSQDGGHYNEQFF. The chain recombines TRBV4-1 with TRBJ2-1, with D perhaps assigned TRBD1 or TRBD2 (6 bases each). Germline V gene data show CDR1 as MGHRA and CDR2 as YSYEKL. Trimming left V 0 bases short and J 3 bases short, with 9 bases between. The CDR3 has 15 residues.

The V call is TRBV14, the J call TRBJ1-6, with D uncertain. The CDR3 is 13 amino acids. The V and J ends lost 1 base and 8 bases respectively, with 6 bases between them. Germline V gives CDR1 SGHDN, CDR2 FVKESK. The CDR3 is CASSQGGYSPLHF. As DNA, the CDR3 is TGTGCCAGCAGCCAAGGCGGGTATTCACCCCTCCACTTT. Full variable domain (missing parts from reference TRBV14 and TRBJ1-6): EAGVTQFPSHSVIEKGQTVTLRCDPISGHDNLYWYRRVMGKEIKFLLHFVKESKQDESGMPNNRFLAERTGGTYSTLKVQPAELEDSGVYFCASSQGGYSPLHFGNGTRLTVT.